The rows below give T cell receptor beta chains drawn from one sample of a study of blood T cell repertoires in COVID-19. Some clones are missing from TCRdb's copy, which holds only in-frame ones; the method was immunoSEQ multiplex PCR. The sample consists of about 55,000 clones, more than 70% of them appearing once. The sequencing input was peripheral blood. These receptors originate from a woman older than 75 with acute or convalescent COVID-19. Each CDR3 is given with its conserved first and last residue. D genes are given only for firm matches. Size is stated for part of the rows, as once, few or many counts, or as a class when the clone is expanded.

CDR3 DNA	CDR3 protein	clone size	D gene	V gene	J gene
TGTGCCAGCAGTGCCGGCGCGGGGGGTAATTCACCCCTCCACTTT	CASSAGAGGNSPLHF	-	-	TRBV6-6	TRBJ1-6
TGTGCCAGCAGCAAATCAGCGGGGGCTGGGGAAAAACTGTTTTTT	CASSKSAGAGEKLFF	-	-	TRBV9	TRBJ1-4
TGTGCCAGCAGTGCCTTTAGACAGCAGAACACTGAAGCTTTCTTT	CASSAFRQQNTEAFF	-	-	TRBV2	TRBJ1-1
TGTGCCAGCAGCCCGATACAGGGGGGGAACGCTGAAGCTTTCTTT	CASSPIQGGNAEAFF	-	TRBD1	TRBV3-1/TRBV3-2	TRBJ1-1
TGTGCTAGTGGTTTGACGGACAGGGCACCCCTCCACTTT	CASGLTDRAPLHF	-	TRBD1	TRBV12-5	TRBJ1-6
TGTGCCAGCAACCTCCGGGGACTAGCGGGACTCTACAATGAGCAGTTCTTC	CASNLRGLAGLYNEQFF	-	TRBD2	TRBV27	TRBJ2-1
TGTGCCAGCAGCCAAGGATATGACAGGTCTACTGAAGCTTTCTTT	CASSQGYDRSTEAFF	few	-	TRBV3-1/TRBV3-2	TRBJ1-1
TGTGCCAGCAGCCAAGAAAAATCGGGAGAGACCCAGTACTTC	CASSQEKSGETQYF	-	-	TRBV3-1/TRBV3-2	TRBJ2-5
TGTGCCAGCAGCTGGGGCGAAGAGACCCAGTACTTC	CASSWGEETQYF	-	-	TRBV7-9	TRBJ2-5
TGTGCCAGCAGTGACAGGGTAGAGAATTCACCCCTCCACTTT	CASSDRVENSPLHF	-	-	TRBV6-1	TRBJ1-6